The source of this T cell receptor (beta chain) is a study of blood T cell repertoires in COVID-19. Germline CDR1 is MNHEY and CDR2 is SMNVEV (reference sequence). The V and J ends lost 6 bases and 2 bases, in that order; junction bases with no gene match: 7. This CDR3 has 16 residues. The method was immunoSEQ multiplex PCR; TCRdb's version includes in-frame clones alone and lacks a portion of them. Here the sample spans 310,000 or so clones, roughly 84% being singletons. This chain joins TRBV27 and TRBJ2-1; TRBD1 aligns across 10 bases. The sequence came from a man in his forties or fifties with active or convalescent COVID-19. The sample taken for sequencing was peripheral blood. The CDR3 nucleotides read TGTGCCAGCAGGGGGACAGGGGTGGTCGCCTACAATGAGCAGTTCTTC. This gives the protein CASRGTGVVAYNEQFF.